Sequencing of this TCR beta chain was carried out in a study of post-analysis software for immune sequencing data. Whole-study findings and limits: Samples from a shared batch, those prepared together, strongly co-clustered by F measure. TRBV5-6, TRBV5-1 and TRBV20-1 belonged to a set of about five TRBV segments that were more frequent in patients than controls. Multiple sclerosis patients showed significantly lower normalized Chao1 diversity than controls did.

The CDR3 extends over 15 amino acids. The germline gives CDR1 SGHRS, CDR2 YFSETQ. V was trimmed by 0 bases and J by 3 bases, leaving 11 bases between them. Unique molecular identifiers featured in each of the TCR beta cDNA libraries. MiXCR was run by TCRdb on the PCR reads, yielding one entry per CDR3 protein. The sample consists of hundreds of thousands of distinct CDR3 sequences, roughly 29% of them appearing once. In the case of this clonotype: The antigen remains undetermined.

The clonotype comes from a girl under 18 with multiple sclerosis. The sample taken for sequencing was blood. The chain combines TRBV5-1 with TRBJ2-3; no firm D call. The CDR3 spells CASSLAGKKTDTQYF. For the CDR3, the DNA is TGCGCCAGCAGCTTGGCAGGCAAAAAGACAGATACGCAGTATTTT.